The 16 T cell receptor beta chains below were found in one sample sequenced in a study of blood T cell repertoires in COVID-19. Assay: immunoSEQ multiplex PCR; the TCRdb copy retains only in-frame clones and omits some. The data contain about 220,000 clones, roughly nine tenths of them singletons. Sequences were obtained from PBMCs or T cells enriched from blood (not recorded which). All receptors derive from a young woman in a cohort exposed to, infected with or recovered from COVID-19 (not recorded which).

V usage is TRBV5-4 and J usage is TRBJ1-1; 9 positions match TRBD1. CDR3 length equals 12 residues. After removal of 2 bases from V and 11 bases from J, the junction contained 4 bases not matched to a gene. CDR1 and CDR2 from the germline V gene are SGHNT and YYREEE (reference sequence). As DNA, the CDR3 is TGTGCCAGCAGCTTCACAGGGGGCGATGCTTTCTTT. Residues: CASSFTGGDAFF.

The rearrangement uses TRBV25-1 and TRBJ1-2; tentative D call: TRBD1 (5 bases). V was clipped by 8 bases and J by 7 bases, with 11 bases between them. This CDR3 region has 11 residues. The germline CDR1 and CDR2 sequences are MGHDK and SYGVNS. The CDR3 here is CASRGSPGYTF. CDR3 in DNA: TGTGCCAGCCGGGGGAGCCCTGGCTACACCTTC.

The chain couples TRBV5-8 to TRBJ2-5; 7 bases line up with TRBD1. The CDR3 is made up of 13 amino acids. Germline V lookup: CDR1 SGHTS, CDR2 YDEGEE. With V trimmed by 3 bases and J by 4 bases, 3 bases remained unmatched. Here the CDR3 DNA reads TGTGCCAGCAGCTGGCGGACAGGAGAGACCCAGTACTTC. It is translated as CASSWRTGETQYF.

The chain carries TRBV2 and TRBJ2-3, with a possible D match to TRBD1 (6 bases). V lost 11 bases, J lost 0 bases, and 15 bases lay in between. The CDR3 has 14 amino acids. Germline-derived CDR1 and CDR2 are SNHLY and FYNNEI. CDR3 region: CASEVGQSTDTQYF. The CDR3 DNA reads TGTGCCTCGGAGGTTGGACAGAGCACAGATACGCAGTATTTT.

The chain links TRBV27 to TRBJ2-3; 9 bases agree with TRBD2. Germline CDR1 is MNHEY and CDR2 is SMNVEV (reference sequence). The V and J ends lost 8 bases and 2 bases, in that order; junction bases with no gene match: 17. This CDR3 has 18 residues. Here the CDR3 reads CASSTPMASGLATDTQYF. The CDR3 DNA sequence: TGTGCCAGCTCCACCCCAATGGCCTCGGGACTAGCCACAGATACGCAGTATTTT.

This clone was found once. The rearrangement links TRBV19 to TRBJ2-5; 10 bases align to TRBD1. There are 15 residues in the CDR3. With 6 bases clipped from V and 3 bases from J, the junction kept 7 bases outside the gene matches. Looked up from germline, CDR1 is LNHDA and CDR2 is SQIVND (reference sequence). The CDR3 sequence: CASRTAGTGEETQYF. For the CDR3, the DNA is TGTGCCAGTAGAACCGCCGGGACAGGGGAAGAGACCCAGTACTTC.

The chain links TRBV7-3 to TRBJ2-7; 10 nucleotides match TRBD1. Germline V gives CDR1 SGHTA, CDR2 FQGTGA. V shed 1 base and J 4 bases; nucleotides not matched to a gene: 4. The CDR3 consists of 15 residues. CDR3 sequence reads: CASSLSGTGVYEQYF. Here the CDR3 DNA reads TGTGCCAGCAGCTTAAGCGGGACAGGGGTTTACGAGCAGTACTTC.

This clone is a singleton in its sample. This chain uses TRBV19 with TRBJ2-1; TRBD1 matches 7 bases. CDR3 size: 11 residues. CDR1 and CDR2 (germline): LNHDA, SQIVND (reference sequence). Trimming took 5 bases from V and 12 from J; bases not matched to a gene: 4. CDR3 in amino acids: CASSASGGQFF. CDR3 nucleotide sequence: TGTGCCAGTAGTGCATCAGGGGGGCAGTTCTTC.

The V gene is TRBV28, the J gene TRBJ2-7; 9 bases align to TRBD1. The CDR3 runs 16 residues. The trim removed 4 bases at V and 3 bases at J, leaving 10 bases unmatched. Germline CDR1 is MDHEN and CDR2 is SYDVKM. CDR3 sequence: CASSSRPGQGVYEQYF. The CDR3 bases are TGTGCCAGCAGTTCCCGACCGGGACAGGGCGTCTACGAGCAGTACTTC.

V usage is TRBV5-1 and J usage is TRBJ1-5, with D possibly being TRBD1 (6 bases). Deletions cut 2 bases from V and 3 bases from J, with 12 bases between. Per germline, CDR1 SGHRS and CDR2 YFSETQ. The CDR3 is 15 residues long. The CDR3 bases are TGCGCCAGCAGCTTACAGGGAGGGGACAATCAGCCCCAGCATTTT. Residues: CASSLQGGDNQPQHF.

This clone was observed once. This chain uses TRBV6-1 with TRBJ1-1; D might be TRBD1 (6 bases). V was cut by 1 base and J by 5 bases, with 8 bases left in between. CDR1 MNHNS and CDR2 SASEGT come from the germline V gene. The CDR3 runs 13 residues. The CDR3 protein is CASSEVGGTEAFF. The CDR3 DNA follows: TGTGCCAGCAGTGAAGTAGGGGGAACTGAAGCTTTCTTT.

The chain employs TRBV5-1 and TRBJ1-4; the D is unclear. With 2 bases removed from V and 3 bases from J, the gap between germline ends came to 14 bases. The CDR3 loop spans 16 amino acids. The V gene's germline CDR1 is SGHRS and CDR2 YFSETQ. The DNA of the CDR3 is TGCGCCAGCAGCTTCGACCCTAGCGGGGCTAATGAAAAACTGTTTTTT. It specifies CASSFDPSGANEKLFF.

This clone has only a few counts. The V and J genes are TRBV19 and TRBJ2-6; 9 bases are a match to TRBD2. CDR1 and CDR2 from the germline V gene are LNHDA and SQIVND (reference sequence). CDR3 length: 15 residues. V lost 7 bases to trimming and J lost 1 base; unmatched junction nucleotides: 2. The CDR3 sequence is CASKGLASGANVLTF. CDR3 sequence (DNA): TGTGCCAGTAAGGGACTAGCATCTGGGGCCAACGTCCTGACTTTC.

The V and J genes are TRBV3-1 (or the pseudogene TRBV3-2) and TRBJ2-7, with TRBD2 identical over 7 bases. V lost 4 bases and J lost 8; bases outside the gene matches: 14. The CDR3 runs 15 residues. Germline-derived CDR1 and CDR2 are LGHDT and YNNKEL (reference sequence). CDR3 region: CASSPSPASGVQQYF. The CDR3 region has the DNA TGTGCCAGCAGCCCTTCCCCTGCTAGCGGAGTCCAGCAGTACTTC.

V and J are TRBV24-1 and TRBJ2-2; 10 bases line up with TRBD1. The germline V gene encodes CDR1 KGHDR and CDR2 SFDVKD. This CDR3 is 17 amino acids long. V shed 3 bases and J 5 bases; nucleotides not matched to a gene: 8. The CDR3 coding sequence is TGTGCCACCAGTGATGCTGAGACAGGGGGCAGAACCGGGGAGCTGTTTTTT. Residues: CATSDAETGGRTGELFF.

The chain has TRBV5-6 and TRBJ2-3; the D is unclear. Trimming shortened V by 5 bases and J by 6 bases, and 16 bases separated the two germline ends. Germline-derived CDR1 and CDR2 are SGHDT and YYEEEE. The CDR3 has 14 amino acids. CDR3 protein: CASSPTRRPDTQYF. For the CDR3, the DNA is TGTGCCAGCAGTCCAACTCGCAGGCCCGATACGCAGTATTTT.